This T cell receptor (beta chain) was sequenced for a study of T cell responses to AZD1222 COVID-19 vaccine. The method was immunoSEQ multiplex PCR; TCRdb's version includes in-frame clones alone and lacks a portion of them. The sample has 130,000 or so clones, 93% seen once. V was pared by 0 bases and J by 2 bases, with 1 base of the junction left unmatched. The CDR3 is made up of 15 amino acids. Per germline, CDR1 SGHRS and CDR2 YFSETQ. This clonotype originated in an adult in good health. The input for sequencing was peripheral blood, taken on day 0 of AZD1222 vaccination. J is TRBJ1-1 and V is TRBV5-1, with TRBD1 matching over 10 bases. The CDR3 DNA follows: TGCGCCAGCAGCTTGGGGACAGGGGGTAACACTGAAGCTTTCTTT. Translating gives CASSLGTGGNTEAFF.